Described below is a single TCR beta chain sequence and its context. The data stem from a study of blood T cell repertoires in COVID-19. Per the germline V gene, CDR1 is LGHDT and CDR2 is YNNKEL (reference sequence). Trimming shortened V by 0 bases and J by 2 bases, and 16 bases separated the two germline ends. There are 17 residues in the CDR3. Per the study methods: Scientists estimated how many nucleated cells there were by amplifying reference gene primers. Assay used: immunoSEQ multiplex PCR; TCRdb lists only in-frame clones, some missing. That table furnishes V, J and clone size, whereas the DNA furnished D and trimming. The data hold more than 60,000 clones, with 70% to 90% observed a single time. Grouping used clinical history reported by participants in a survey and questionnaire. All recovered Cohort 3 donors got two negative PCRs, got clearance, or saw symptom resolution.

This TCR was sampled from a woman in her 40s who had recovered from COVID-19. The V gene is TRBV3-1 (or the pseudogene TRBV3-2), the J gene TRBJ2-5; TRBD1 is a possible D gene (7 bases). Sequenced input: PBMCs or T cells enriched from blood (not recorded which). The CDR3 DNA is TGTGCCAGCAGCCAAGATCGGGGGACAGATATTCAAGAGACCCAGTACTTC. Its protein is CASSQDRGTDIQETQYF.